This T cell receptor beta chain was documented in a study of cytomegalovirus exposure and HLA in healthy donors. Whole-study findings and limits: Beyond CMV serostatus, there was no information to go on about immune exposure.

To note about this clone: Its antigen is currently unknown.

The CDR3 is made up of 15 amino acids. V lost 6 bases and J lost 3; bases outside the gene matches: 6. The germline V gene has CDR1 MNHNY and CDR2 SVGAGI (reference sequence). It was with 60 Vbeta and 13 Jbeta primers that the PCR ran. Only in-frame clones appear in the TCRdb table, and some are missing; sequencing was by immunoSEQ multiplex PCR. The repertoire holds 99,000 or so clones, with over 70% as singletons. This receptor was obtained from a male donor in good health and CMV-seronegative. Sequencing was done on a sample of PBMCs. The chain couples TRBV6-6 to TRBJ2-2; TRBD1 matches 8 bases. The CDR3 nucleotides are TGTGCCAGCAGCACCGGACAGGGACACACCGGGGAGCTGTTTTTT. It is translated as CASSTGQGHTGELFF.